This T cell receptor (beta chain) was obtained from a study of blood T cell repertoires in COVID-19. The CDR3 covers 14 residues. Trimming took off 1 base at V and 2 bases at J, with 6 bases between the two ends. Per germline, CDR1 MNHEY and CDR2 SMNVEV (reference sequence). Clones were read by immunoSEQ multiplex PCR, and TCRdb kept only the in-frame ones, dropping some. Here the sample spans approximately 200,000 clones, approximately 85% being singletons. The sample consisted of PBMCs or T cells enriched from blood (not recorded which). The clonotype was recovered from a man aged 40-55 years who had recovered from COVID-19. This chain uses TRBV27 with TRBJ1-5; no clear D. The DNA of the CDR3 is TGTGCCAGCAGTTTATTTTCCGGCAATCAGCCCCAGCATTTT. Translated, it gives CASSLFSGNQPQHF.